This TCR beta chain was sequenced for a study of blood T cell repertoires in COVID-19. Across the study: The samples span acute and convalescent COVID-19 from the United States, Italy and Spain. PBMCs, B-cell-depleted T cells, or T cells provided the cDNA or gDNA that made up the material.

Original processing methods: From reference gene primer amplification, estimates of nucleated cell counts were derived. The method was immunoSEQ multiplex PCR; TCRdb's version includes in-frame clones alone and lacks a portion of them. The V and J calls and the clone size are those of that table, but D and trimming were determined from the DNA. The sample comprises about 220,000 clones, 84% of which are singletons, and around 20% rests with the top ten. Trimming shortened V by 0 bases and J by 2 bases, and 20 bases separated the two germline ends. The CDR3 covers 18 residues. Germline CDR1 SNHLY, CDR2 FYNNEI.

Sequencing was done on a sample of peripheral blood. This chain uses TRBV2 with TRBJ2-7, with D tentatively TRBD2 (6 bases). The TCR originated in a man under 40 with active or convalescent COVID-19. In DNA form, the CDR3 reads TGTGCCAGCAGTGAAGCCCGGGGGTTAGTTGTTAGCGCCTACGAGCAGTACTTC. Translation gives CASSEARGLVVSAYEQYF. Based on the CDR3 plus reference TRBV2 and TRBJ2-7, the full variable domain is EPEVTQTPSHQVTQMGQEVILRCVPISNHLYFYWYRQILGQKVEFLVSFYNNEISEKSEIFDDQFSVERPDGSNFTLKIRSTKLEDSAMYFCASSEARGLVVSAYEQYFGPGTRLTVT.